This passage covers 14 T cell receptor beta chains from one sample sequenced in a study of OX40 agonist ivuxolimab in advanced cancers. Libraries came from the immunoSEQ multiplex PCR assay. Drawn from immuneACCESS, this table holds only the in-frame rearrangements with V and J called that TCRdb kept. Clones are partly lost; checked studies trace under half to an unresolved V gene and leave the rest unexplained. Recorded for this sample are about 50,000 clones; approximately 90% of them occurred a single time. Less than 0.75% of the sample is taken by the ten largest. The sequenced sample was CD4+ or CD8+ T cells sorted from blood, obtained in a trial of the OX40 agonist ivuxolimab. These receptor sequences come from an adult with an advanced solid tumor such as melanoma, head and neck, liver or kidney cancer.

This clone was counted a few times. The V gene is TRBV11-3, the J gene TRBJ2-7; D remains unclear. V lost 5 bases and J lost 2, with 10 bases in between. Germline V gene data show CDR1 as SGHNT and CDR2 as YENEEA. CDR3 size: 13 residues. CDR3 coding DNA: TGTGCCAGCAGCAGGGCTCATACCTACGAGCAGTACTTC. This sequence encodes CASSRAHTYEQYF.

The CDR3 here is CASSPPPGTAYNEQFF. CDR3 nucleotides: TGTGCCAGCAGCCCCCCTCCCGGGACAGCCTACAATGAGCAGTTCTTC. This chain uses TRBV11-2 with TRBJ2-1; 7 nucleotides match TRBD1. The ends lost 5 bases at V and 2 bases at J; junction bases unmatched: 9. The CDR3 sequence is 16 residues long. Germline CDR1 and CDR2: SGHAT and FQNNGV.

The V gene is TRBV4-1, the J gene TRBJ2-7; D is uncertain. The ends were cut back, 2 bases at V and 3 bases at J, with 14 bases in the middle. Germline CDR1 MGHRA, CDR2 YSYEKL. The CDR3 runs to 15 residues. DNA for the CDR3: TGCGCCAGCAGCCAAAGGACCAATAACGGCTACGAGCAGTACTTC. Translating gives CASSQRTNNGYEQYF.

The chain is built from TRBV6-5 and TRBJ2-7, with D perhaps being TRBD1 or TRBD2 (5 bases each). The V end lost 6 bases, the J end lost 4 bases, and 13 bases lay between the germline ends. The CDR3 extends over 13 amino acids. From germline, CDR1 is MNHEY and CDR2 SVGAGI. CDR3 nucleotide sequence: TGTGCCAGCAGGGGAATTGGGGGATACGAGCAGTACTTC. This translates into CASRGIGGYEQYF.

The rearrangement joins TRBV11-3 to TRBJ1-1; no reliable D call. Looked up from germline, CDR1 is SGHNT and CDR2 is YENEEA. Trimming pared 3 bases from V and 3 bases from J, leaving 14 bases between. The CDR3 length is 15 residues. CDR3 protein: CASSFPDDMDTEAFF. The CDR3 DNA reads as TGTGCCAGCAGCTTCCCGGATGATATGGACACTGAAGCTTTCTTT.

This chain uses TRBV5-1 with TRBJ2-3; tentatively, D is TRBD1 (6 bases). This CDR3 contains 16 residues. Deletions cut 4 bases from V and 0 bases from J, with 15 bases between. Germline CDR1 is SGHRS and CDR2 is YFSETQ. The CDR3 region is CASSPGTFGSTDTQYF. The CDR3 region has the DNA TGCGCCAGCAGCCCAGGGACATTTGGGAGCACAGATACGCAGTATTTT.

The chain carries TRBV7-3 and TRBJ2-1; tentatively, D is TRBD1 (5 bases). Trimming took off 2 bases at V and 8 bases at J, with 16 bases between the two ends. CDR1 is SGHTA, CDR2 FQGTGA, per germline. There are 15 residues in the CDR3. The DNA for the CDR3 is TGTGCCAGCAGCTTAGGGCAGGGCCTGTTGGATGAGCAGTTCTTC. Protein sequence: CASSLGQGLLDEQFF.

The rearrangement uses TRBV11-2 and TRBJ2-4; possible D gene TRBD2, 5 bases. This CDR3 is 15 amino acids long. The V gene's germline CDR1 is SGHAT and CDR2 FQNNGV. V shed 5 bases and J shed 6 bases, with 17 bases lying between them. The CDR3 is CASSPRTEYGNIQYF. The CDR3 nucleotides read TGTGCCAGCAGCCCCCGGACTGAATATGGAAACATTCAGTACTTC.

The rearrangement links TRBV29-1 to TRBJ2-3; no firm D call. The CDR3 has 14 residues. With 0 bases removed from V and 3 bases from J, the gap between germline ends came to 10 bases. Germline assignment: CDR1 SQVTM and CDR2 ANQGSEA. CDR3 sequence reads: CSVEDLGQTDTQYF. The CDR3, as DNA: TGCAGCGTTGAAGATCTGGGCCAGACAGATACGCAGTATTTT.

V is TRBV4-2 and J is TRBJ1-1; D gene ambiguous. The V end lost 1 base, the J end lost 4 bases, and 7 bases lay between the germline ends. CDR1 and CDR2 from the germline V gene are LGHNA and YNFKEQ. The CDR3 is 13 amino acids. CDR3 in DNA: TGTGCCAGCAGCCAAGTCCCGGGCACTGAAGCTTTCTTT. Protein product: CASSQVPGTEAFF.

This CDR3 reads CAISGKAGGPDEQFF. In DNA, the CDR3 is TGTGCCATCAGTGGGAAGGCGGGAGGGCCTGATGAGCAGTTCTTC. The V gene is TRBV10-3, the J gene TRBJ2-1, with TRBD2 identical over 9 bases. The length of the CDR3 is 15 residues. Trimming took 4 bases from V and 8 from J; bases not matched to a gene: 9. The germline CDR1 and CDR2 sequences are ENHRY and SYGVKD.

V gene TRBV6-1 combines with J gene TRBJ1-5, with D possibly TRBD1 on 5 matching bases. The CDR3 is 14 residues long. Germline V gives CDR1 MNHNS, CDR2 SASEGT. V lost 4 bases to trimming and J lost 3 bases, with 10 bases between them. The CDR3 DNA reads TGTGCCAGCAGTGTCGACAGCTTCAATCAGCCCCAGCATTTT. It yields the protein CASSVDSFNQPQHF.

The table lists this clone with a count of one. The chain carries TRBV7-8 and TRBJ1-4; D unclear. CDR3 size: 15 residues. The germline gives CDR1 SGHVS, CDR2 FQNEAQ. The V gene lost 5 bases and the J gene lost 5 bases, with 15 bases spanning the gap. CDR3 in DNA: TGTGCCAGCAGCCTAAGGACCGCCCCGAATGAAAAACTGTTTTTT. Protein: CASSLRTAPNEKLFF.

This clone has just a few counts. This rearrangement joins TRBV5-1 to TRBJ2-7; 7 bases are shared with TRBD2. The CDR3 consists of 16 residues. Germline V gene data show CDR1 as SGHRS and CDR2 as YFSETQ. V gave up 4 bases and J gave up 0 bases; unmatched junction bases: 10. Here the CDR3 DNA reads TGCGCCAGCAGCCAGGAGCGGGGTCTGAGCTCCTACGAGCAGTACTTC. Its protein is CASSQERGLSSYEQYF.